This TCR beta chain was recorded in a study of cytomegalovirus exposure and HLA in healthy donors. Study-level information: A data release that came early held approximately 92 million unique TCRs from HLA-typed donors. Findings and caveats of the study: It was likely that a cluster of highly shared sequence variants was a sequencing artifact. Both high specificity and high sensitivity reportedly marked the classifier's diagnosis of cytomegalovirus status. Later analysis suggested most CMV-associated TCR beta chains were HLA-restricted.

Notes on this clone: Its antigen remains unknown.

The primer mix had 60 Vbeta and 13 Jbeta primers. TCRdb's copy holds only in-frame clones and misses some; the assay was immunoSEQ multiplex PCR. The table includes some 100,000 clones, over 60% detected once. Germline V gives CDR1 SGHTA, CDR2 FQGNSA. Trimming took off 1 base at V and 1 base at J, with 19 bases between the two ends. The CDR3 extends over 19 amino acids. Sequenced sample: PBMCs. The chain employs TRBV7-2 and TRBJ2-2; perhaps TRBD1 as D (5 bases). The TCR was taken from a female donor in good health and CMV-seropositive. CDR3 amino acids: CASSLEGARHTGNTGELFF. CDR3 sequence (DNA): TGTGCCAGCAGCTTAGAAGGGGCCCGTCACACCGGGAACACCGGGGAGCTGTTTTTT.